This T cell receptor (beta chain) was recorded in a study of cytomegalovirus exposure and HLA in healthy donors. The PCR used 60 Vbeta and 13 Jbeta primers. Sequencing was performed with immunoSEQ multiplex PCR; in TCRdb, only in-frame clones are kept and a portion is missing. This table holds some 150,000 clones, roughly 80% found once. This CDR3 is built from 14 residues. Germline CDR1 is SGHAT and CDR2 is FQDESV (reference sequence). The V gene lost 2 bases and the J gene lost 2 bases, with 10 bases spanning the gap. The clonotype originates from a male donor in good health and CMV-seronegative. The sequenced material came from PBMCs. The rearrangement uses TRBV11-1 and TRBJ2-7; D is ambiguous. DNA for the CDR3: TGTGCCAGCAGCTTACGTAAAGGAGCCTACGAGCAGTACTTC. This gives the protein CASSLRKGAYEQYF.